This TCR beta chain was retrieved from a study of blood T cell repertoires in COVID-19. Whole-study context: Italy, Spain and the United States were the sources of the convalescent and acute COVID-19 samples.

The method was immunoSEQ multiplex PCR; TCRdb's version includes in-frame clones alone and lacks a portion of them. This table has 200,000 to 250,000 clones, 81% appearing once. The CDR3 extends over 17 amino acids. V was shortened by 0 bases and J by 7 bases, with 20 bases between the two germline ends. Germline CDR1 and CDR2: SGHKS and YYEKEE (reference sequence). The chain carries TRBV5-5 and TRBJ2-1, with D tentatively TRBD1 (6 bases). The source material was PBMCs or T cells enriched from blood (not recorded which). The receptor comes from a woman between 45 and 60 years old with acute COVID-19. The CDR3 nucleotides are TGTGCCAGCAGCTTGGGGTGGGCGGCGCCTAGGGGGAATGAGCAGTTCTTC. Translating it yields CASSLGWAAPRGNEQFF.